The T cell receptor beta chain described here comes from a study of cytomegalovirus exposure and HLA in healthy donors. Regarding the study as a whole: The listing of 150 to 200 TCR beta chains classed them as cytomegalovirus-associated. Rarity marked most TCR sequences, yet some public TCRs occurred in many donors.

Repertoires were generated with immunoSEQ multiplex PCR, while TCRdb's copy carries only in-frame clones and drops some. The table shows about 330,000 clones, with 70% to 90% occurring only once. Germline V CDR1 and CDR2: KGHSH, LQKENI. The CDR3 has 14 residues. The V and J ends lost 0 bases and 6 bases, in that order; junction bases with no gene match: 1. With respect to this clone: Its antigen is still unknown.

This clonotype was obtained from a woman between 18 and 30 years old in good health and CMV-seronegative. The genes are TRBV18 and TRBJ2-3; 9 bases fit TRBD2. The sample consisted of PBMCs. CDR3 region: CASSPPAGGDTQYF. The CDR3 DNA sequence: TGTGCCAGCTCACCACCGGCGGGAGGGGATACGCAGTATTTT.